This record concerns one T cell receptor (beta chain) sequence. Its antigen is as yet unknown. The CDR3 is 11 residues long. Germline CDR1 and CDR2: SNHLY and FYNNEI. V gave up 7 bases and J gave up 10 bases, with 13 bases separating them. Each sample's TCRbeta library yielded on average about 38,000 productive templates. Sequencing used immunoSEQ multiplex PCR; TCRdb keeps in-frame clones, though not all of them. The sample shows approximately 5,900 clones, roughly 88% of them seen only once. This entry belongs to a study of STAT3 mutations in large granular lymphocyte leukemia. Overall study: Immunosuppressive therapy was given to more than half of T-LGLL patients.

Notes on the study in general: Treatment regimens differed across patients between samplings. In several patients, dominant TCR clone burden exceeded STAT3 mutant burden. At least one immunodominant TCR beta clonotype appeared in every T-cell large granular lymphocyte leukemia patient.

Sequencing used PBMCs. V is TRBV2 and J is TRBJ1-1, with a tentative D call TRBD1 (5 bases). This TCR came from a human donor with T large granular lymphocyte leukemia. Some clones in this sample may be carry-over from other donors' samples. The CDR3 is CASTMVGGAFF. CDR3 coding DNA: TGTGCCAGCACTATGGTGGGGGGAGCTTTCTTT.